Listed below are T cell receptor beta chains from one sample, sequenced in a study of cytomegalovirus exposure and HLA in healthy donors. Clones were sequenced by immunoSEQ multiplex PCR, and TCRdb holds only the in-frame ones, with some missing. The sample records roughly 120,000 clones, roughly three quarters being singletons. The sequencing input was PBMCs. All receptors derive from a woman in her forties or fifties in good health and CMV-seropositive. Each CDR3 is given with its conserved first and last residue. D genes are given only for firm matches. The size of a clone is reported for some rows only, either as once, few or many, or as a class for expanded clones.

d_gene,abundance,j_gene,v_gene,CDR3aa,CDR3nt
NA,NA,TRBJ2-6,TRBV7-9,CASTAGAGSGANVLTF,TGTGCCAGCACTGCGGGGGCGGGCTCTGGGGCCAACGTCCTGACTTTC
NA,NA,TRBJ1-4,TRBV9,CASSPNRAENEKLFF,TGTGCCAGCAGCCCCAACAGGGCCGAGAATGAAAAACTGTTTTTT
NA,NA,TRBJ2-1,TRBV7-9,CASRLRGDEQFF,TGTGCCAGCAGGCTCAGGGGCGATGAGCAGTTCTTC
TRBD1,NA,TRBJ1-1,TRBV6-6,CASGAEGARTEAFF,TGTGCCAGCGGAGCCGAGGGGGCGCGAACTGAAGCTTTCTTT
TRBD2,few,TRBJ2-7,TRBV6-6,CASSYSASGDYEQYF,TGTGCCAGCAGTTACTCCGCTAGCGGGGACTACGAGCAGTACTTC
TRBD2,few,TRBJ2-5,TRBV10-2,CASSLGLAGVETQYF,TGCGCCAGCAGTTTGGGACTAGCGGGGGTGGAGACCCAGTACTTC
NA,NA,TRBJ1-1,TRBV10-3,CAISEEAGMNTEAFF,TGTGCCATCAGTGAAGAGGCAGGGATGAACACTGAAGCTTTCTTT
NA,NA,TRBJ2-6,TRBV10-3,CAISGPEGVLTNVLTF,TGTGCCATCAGTGGCCCAGAGGGAGTTCTCACCAACGTCCTGACTTTC
TRBD2,NA,TRBJ2-5,TRBV4-2,CASSQSSGGGQETQYF,TGTGCCAGCAGCCAATCCAGCGGGGGGGGACAAGAGACCCAGTACTTC
NA,NA,TRBJ2-4,TRBV19,CASSIARVGNIQYF,TGTGCCAGTAGTATAGCCAGGGTGGGAAACATTCAGTACTTC
NA,NA,TRBJ2-1,TRBV7-2,CASSVGGGGGNNEQFF,TGTGCCAGCAGCGTAGGGGGTGGCGGGGGCAACAATGAGCAGTTCTTC
NA,NA,TRBJ2-3,TRBV11-2,CASSLGQLEYTDTQYF,TGTGCCAGCAGCTTAGGACAGCTTGAATATACAGATACGCAGTATTTT
NA,NA,TRBJ2-6,TRBV7-9,CASIRGWREPSGANVLTF,TGTGCCAGCATCCGGGGGTGGAGGGAACCGTCTGGGGCCAACGTCCTGACTTTC
TRBD1,NA,TRBJ2-7,TRBV5-5,CASSLADRVAPYEQYF,TGTGCCAGCAGCTTGGCGGACAGGGTGGCCCCCTACGAGCAGTACTTC
NA,NA,TRBJ2-2,TRBV9,CASSVGLVNAGELFF,TGTGCCAGCAGCGTAGGACTAGTTAACGCCGGGGAGCTGTTTTTT
NA,NA,TRBJ1-2,TRBV4-3,CASSEAPTNYGYTF,TGCGCCAGCAGCGAGGCCCCCACTAACTATGGCTACACCTTC
TRBD2,NA,TRBJ2-3,TRBV10-2,CASLAGGTDTQYF,TGCGCCAGCTTAGCGGGAGGCACGGATACGCAGTATTTT
TRBD2,NA,TRBJ2-7,TRBV10-3,CAIGSGSGYEQYF,TGTGCCATCGGGAGCGGGAGCGGATACGAGCAGTACTTC
TRBD1,NA,TRBJ2-7,TRBV5-1,CASSDPGQGAYEQYF,TGCGCCAGCAGCGATCCGGGACAGGGGGCCTACGAGCAGTACTTC
TRBD1,NA,TRBJ2-2,TRBV6-6,CASNFQGANTGELFF,TGTGCCAGCAACTTCCAGGGGGCGAACACCGGGGAGCTGTTTTTT
NA,NA,TRBJ2-7,TRBV2,CASSTLLGAPLYEQYF,TGTGCCAGCAGTACTCTGCTGGGGGCCCCTCTCTACGAGCAGTACTTC
NA,NA,TRBJ2-7,TRBV11-2,CASSLKAGAYEQYF,TGTGCCAGCAGCTTGAAAGCGGGTGCCTACGAGCAGTACTTC
NA,NA,TRBJ1-1,TRBV10-3,CAISDRGGATEAFF,TGTGCCATCAGTGACCGTGGGGGGGCCACTGAAGCTTTCTTT
NA,NA,TRBJ1-6,TRBV4-3,CASSQDSYNSPLHF,TGCGCCAGCAGCCAAGACAGTTACAATTCACCCCTCCACTTT
NA,NA,TRBJ2-5,TRBV7-9,CASSLGGAGETQYF,TGTGCCAGCAGCTTAGGAGGAGCGGGAGAGACCCAGTACTTC
NA,NA,TRBJ2-1,TRBV7-2,CASSSDRGGYNEQFF,TGTGCCAGCAGCTCCGATAGGGGGGGGTACAATGAGCAGTTCTTC
NA,NA,TRBJ2-2,TRBV27,CASTPDSTGELFF,TGTGCCAGCACCCCTGACAGCACCGGGGAGCTGTTTTTT
NA,NA,TRBJ2-1,TRBV7-2,CASSAGVYNEQFF,TGTGCCAGCAGCGCGGGTGTCTACAATGAGCAGTTCTTC
TRBD2,NA,TRBJ2-3,TRBV7-2,CASSLVTSLESADTQYF,TGTGCCAGCAGCTTAGTGACTAGCCTGGAATCCGCAGATACGCAGTATTTT
NA,NA,TRBJ2-2,TRBV7-3,CASSLYEQNTGELFF,TGTGCCAGCAGCTTATACGAACAGAACACCGGGGAGCTGTTTTTT
NA,NA,TRBJ2-7,TRBV7-9,CASSLGGSRGSYEQYF,TGTGCCAGCAGCCTAGGGGGTAGCAGGGGCTCCTACGAGCAGTACTTC
TRBD1,NA,TRBJ2-7,TRBV6-1,CASSELGQGVYEQYF,TGTGCCAGCAGTGAACTGGGACAGGGGGTTTACGAGCAGTACTTC
NA,NA,TRBJ2-7,TRBV6-1,CASRDRSGIAYEQYF,TGTGCCAGCAGAGACCGCAGCGGCATAGCCTACGAGCAGTACTTC
TRBD2,NA,TRBJ2-1,TRBV27,CASSIRVAGGNEQFF,TGTGCCAGCAGTATCCGGGTAGCGGGGGGGAATGAGCAGTTCTTC
NA,NA,TRBJ2-7,TRBV7-9,CASSPLDFYEQYF,TGTGCCAGCAGTCCTTTGGACTTCTACGAGCAGTACTTC
TRBD1,NA,TRBJ2-5,TRBV7-9,CASSSGDRGWETQYF,TGTGCCAGCAGTTCCGGGGACAGGGGTTGGGAGACCCAGTACTTC
NA,few,TRBJ2-4,TRBV6-5,CASSPTPTAKNSQYF,TGTGCCAGCAGTCCGACCCCCACGGCCAAAAACAGTCAGTACTTC
TRBD1,NA,TRBJ2-7,TRBV9,CASSPRSGTGSHEQYF,TGTGCCAGCAGCCCTCGGTCCGGGACAGGGTCCCACGAGCAGTACTTC
NA,NA,TRBJ1-1,TRBV27,CASSLSGARTEAFF,TGTGCCAGCAGTTTAAGTGGGGCTCGGACTGAAGCTTTCTTT